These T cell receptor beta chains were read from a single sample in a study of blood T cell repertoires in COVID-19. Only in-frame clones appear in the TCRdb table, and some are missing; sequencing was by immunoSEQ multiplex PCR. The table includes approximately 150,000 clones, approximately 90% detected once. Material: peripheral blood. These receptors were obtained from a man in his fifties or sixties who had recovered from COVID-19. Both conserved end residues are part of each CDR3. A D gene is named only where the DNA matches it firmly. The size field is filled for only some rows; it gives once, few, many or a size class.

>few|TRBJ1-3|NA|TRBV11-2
TGTGCCAGCAGCTTCCCGGAGATTCCCTCTGGAAACACCATATATTTT
CASSFPEIPSGNTIYF
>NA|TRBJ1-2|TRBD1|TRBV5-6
TGTGCCAGCAGCCTGTTGGTACAGGGGGTCTATGGCTACACCTTC
CASSLLVQGVYGYTF
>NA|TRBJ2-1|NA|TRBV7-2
TGTGCCAGCAGCCCCGTTGGACTTATCAATGAGCAGTTCTTC
CASSPVGLINEQFF
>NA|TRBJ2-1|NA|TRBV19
TGTGCCAGTAGTATAGATGCCGCACTACTAGCAAGCTCCTACAATGAGCAGTTCTTC
CASSIDAALLASSYNEQFF
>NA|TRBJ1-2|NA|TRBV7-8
TGTGCCAGCAGCTTGAGTGAAAACTATGGCTACACCTTC
CASSLSENYGYTF
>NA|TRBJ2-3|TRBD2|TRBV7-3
TGTGCCAGCAGCCCGATCCTGCTAGCGGCCCTTCTCCCAGATACGCAGTATTTT
CASSPILLAALLPDTQYF
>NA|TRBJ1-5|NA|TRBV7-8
TGTGCCAGCACCTACGGGGGGTCGGCGACCAATCAGCCCCAGCATTTT
CASTYGGSATNQPQHF
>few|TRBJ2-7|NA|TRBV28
TGTGCCAGCCATGGCAGTCCCTCCTACGAGCAGTACTTC
CASHGSPSYEQYF
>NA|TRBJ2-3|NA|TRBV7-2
TGTGCCAGCAGCCGGGGGGATACGCAGTATTTT
CASSRGDTQYF
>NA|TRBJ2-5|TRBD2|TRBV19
TGTGCCAGTAGTGCGCGCTGGACTAGCGCCATCCAAGAGACCCAGTACTTC
CASSARWTSAIQETQYF
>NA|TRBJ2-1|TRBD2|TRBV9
TGTGCCAGCAGCGTAGCGGGGGGGTTACTAGGCTCCTACAATGAGCAGTTCTTC
CASSVAGGLLGSYNEQFF
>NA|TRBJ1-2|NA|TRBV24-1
TGTGCCACCGGAGGCAGGGGAGACTATGGCTACACCTTC
CATGGRGDYGYTF
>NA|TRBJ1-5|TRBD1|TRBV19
TGTGCCAGTAGTATCCCAGGGGGGATTCGCAATCAGCCCCAGCATTTT
CASSIPGGIRNQPQHF
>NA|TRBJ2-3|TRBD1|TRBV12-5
TGTGCTAGTATAACAATGGACAGGGAAAGCGAGACGGGGGATACGCAGTATTTT
CASITMDRESETGDTQYF
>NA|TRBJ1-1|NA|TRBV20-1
TGCAGTGCTACCCGCGGGACTGAAGCTTTCTTT
CSATRGTEAFF
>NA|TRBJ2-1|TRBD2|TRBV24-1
TGTGCCACCAGTGAGACTAGCGGGAGTTTCAATGAGCAGTTCTTC
CATSETSGSFNEQFF
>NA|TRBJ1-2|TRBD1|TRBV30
TGTGCCTGGAACAGGAGACAGGGGGGCTTAAAGGACTATGGCTACACCTTC
CAWNRRQGGLKDYGYTF
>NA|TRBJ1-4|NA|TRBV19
TGTGCCAGTAGGGACAGCCTACTTAATGAAAAACTGTTTTTT
CASRDSLLNEKLFF
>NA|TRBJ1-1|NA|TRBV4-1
TGCGCCAGCAGCCAAAATGGGCTTACTGAAGCTTTCTTT
CASSQNGLTEAFF
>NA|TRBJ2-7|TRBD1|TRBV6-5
TGTGCCAGCAGACGGGGACAGGGGGGCGAGCAGTACTTC
CASRRGQGGEQYF
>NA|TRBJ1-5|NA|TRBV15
TGTGCCACCAGCAGATCCTTGGACAAGGGTCAGCCCCAGCATTTT
CATSRSLDKGQPQHF
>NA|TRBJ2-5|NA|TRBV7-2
TGTGCCAGCAGCCCCGCGCAGGGCGTGGGAAAGACCCAGTACTTC
CASSPAQGVGKTQYF
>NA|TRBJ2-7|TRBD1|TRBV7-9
TGTGCCAGCAGCTACGGGGACAGGTCTACCTACGAGCAGTACTTC
CASSYGDRSTYEQYF
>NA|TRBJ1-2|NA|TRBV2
TGTGCCAGCATCTCGGGACTCCCGAACTATGGCTACACCTTC
CASISGLPNYGYTF
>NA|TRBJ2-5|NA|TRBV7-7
TGTGCCAGCAGCTTAGACAGGGCGACGGAGACCCAGTACTTC
CASSLDRATETQYF
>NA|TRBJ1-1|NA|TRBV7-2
TGTGCCAGCAGTTACGACAAGAACACTGAAGCTTTCTTT
CASSYDKNTEAFF
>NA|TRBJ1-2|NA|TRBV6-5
TGTGCCAGCAGTTACCCAGGTGCCCTCCAGGGTGGCTACACCTTC
CASSYPGALQGGYTF
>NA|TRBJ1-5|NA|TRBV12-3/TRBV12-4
TGTGCCAGCAGTCCGGGGGGTGGTCAGCCCCAGCATTTT
CASSPGGGQPQHF
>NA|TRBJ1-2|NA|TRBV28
TGTGCCAGCAGTTTAGGGGCAGGAGACTATGGCTACACCTTC
CASSLGAGDYGYTF
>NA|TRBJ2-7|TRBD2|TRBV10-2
TGCGCCAGCAGTGAGGGGACTAGCGGCAAATACGAGCAGTACTTC
CASSEGTSGKYEQYF
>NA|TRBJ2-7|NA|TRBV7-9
TGTGCCAGCAGAGAAACCGGGTCCACCTACGAGCAGTACTTC
CASRETGSTYEQYF
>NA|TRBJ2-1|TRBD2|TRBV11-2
TGTGCCAGCAGCTTTCTAGCGGGAGGCTACAATGAGCAGTTCTTC
CASSFLAGGYNEQFF
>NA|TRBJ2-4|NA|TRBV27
TGTGCCAGCAGTCGGGACTTTCTAGCCAAAAACATTCAGTACTTC
CASSRDFLAKNIQYF
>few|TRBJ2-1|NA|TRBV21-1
TGTGCCAGCAGCAAAGCGCTGGGGGAGGTCAATGAGCAGTTCTTC
CASSKALGEVNEQFF
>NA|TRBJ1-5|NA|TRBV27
TGTGCCAGCAGTATGCAAAGGGGTAGCAATCAGCCCCAGCATTTT
CASSMQRGSNQPQHF
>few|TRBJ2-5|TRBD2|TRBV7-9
TGTGCCAGCAGCTTTCCCCTAGCGGGAGTGGAGACCCAGTACTTC
CASSFPLAGVETQYF
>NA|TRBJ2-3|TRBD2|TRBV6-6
TGTGCCAGCAGGTCACCGGGACTAGCGGTGGATACGCAGTATTTT
CASRSPGLAVDTQYF
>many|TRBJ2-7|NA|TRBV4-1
TGCGCCAGCAGCCAAGATCAAAACTATCCCTACGAGCAGTACTTC
CASSQDQNYPYEQYF
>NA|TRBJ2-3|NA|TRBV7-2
TGTGCCAGCAGCCCCGACCGGGGATCCACAGATACGCAGTATTTT
CASSPDRGSTDTQYF
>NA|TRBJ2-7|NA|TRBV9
TGTGCCAGCAGCGTTTCTGACACCACCTACGAGCAGTACTTC
CASSVSDTTYEQYF
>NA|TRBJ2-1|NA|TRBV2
TGTGCCAGCAGGAACCGGGGTCCCTCCGGGAATGAGCAGTTCTTC
CASRNRGPSGNEQFF
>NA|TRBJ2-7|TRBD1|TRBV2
TGTGCCAGCAGCTCTCAGGGGGTCTACTACGAGCAGTACTTC
CASSSQGVYYEQYF
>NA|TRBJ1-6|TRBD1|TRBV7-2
TGTGCCAGCAGCTTAGCAGGGACAGGGGGGGGTTCACCCCTCCACTTT
CASSLAGTGGGSPLHF
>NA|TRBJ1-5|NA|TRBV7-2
TGTGCCAGCAGCTTAGCACCCGGGATCAATCAGCCCCAGCATTTT
CASSLAPGINQPQHF
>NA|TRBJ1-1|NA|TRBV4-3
TGCGCCAGCAGCCCGAGCTTGAACACTGAAGCTTTCTTT
CASSPSLNTEAFF
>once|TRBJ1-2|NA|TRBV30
TGTGCCTGGAGTAGACGGAGAGGAAACTATGGCTACACCTTC
CAWSRRRGNYGYTF
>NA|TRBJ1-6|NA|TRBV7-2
TGTGCCAGCAGCTTACTGCAGGGGTCCTCAGCCCTCCACTTT
CASSLLQGSSALHF
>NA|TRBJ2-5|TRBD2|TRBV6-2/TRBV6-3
TGTGCCAGCAGTTACGGGGGGACTAGCGGGCTACAAGAGACCCAGTACTTC
CASSYGGTSGLQETQYF
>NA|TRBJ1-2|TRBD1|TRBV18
TGTGCCAGCTCAGGGGACAGCTCCTATGGCTACACCTTC
CASSGDSSYGYTF
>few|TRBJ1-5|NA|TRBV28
TGTGCCAGCAGTTTACCCCGCAGAAGCAATCAGCCCCAGCATTTT
CASSLPRRSNQPQHF
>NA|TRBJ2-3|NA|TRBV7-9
TGTGCCAGCAGCGCTTCAGGGAACACAGATACGCAGTATTTT
CASSASGNTDTQYF
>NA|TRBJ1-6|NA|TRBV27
TGTGCCAGCAGTTTAAGGGGTTCCTATAATTCACCCCTCCACTTT
CASSLRGSYNSPLHF